This passage covers 26 T cell receptor beta chains from one sample sequenced in a study of identical twins. TCRdb independently ran MiXCR on the 5' RACE reads; one entry per CDR3 protein. This table holds some 96,000 distinct CDR3 sequences, under 6.5% found once. Sequences were obtained from memory T cells sorted from blood. All receptors derive from a woman aged 45-60 years in good health.

This clonotype was picked up many times. CDR3 bases: TGTGCCAGCAACCCGGACGGATACACCGGGGAGCTGTTTTTT. Its translation: CASNPDGYTGELFF. The chain carries TRBV2 and TRBJ2-2, with no clear D. This CDR3 spans 14 amino acids. Germline CDR1 is SNHLY and CDR2 is FYNNEI. Trimming shortened V by 7 bases and J by 3 bases, and 12 bases separated the two germline ends.

This clonotype was counted at least ten times. The genes are TRBV6-4 and TRBJ2-1, with D unclear. Trimming stripped 5 bases from V and 0 bases from J, with 14 bases between. CDR3 length: 16 amino acids. CDR1 is MRHNA, CDR2 SNTAGT, per germline. The CDR3 loop reads CASSPTSQSSYNEQFF. CDR3 nucleotide sequence: TGTGCCAGCAGTCCGACTTCCCAAAGCTCCTACAATGAGCAGTTCTTC.

This clonotype was seen a few times. The chain couples TRBV5-1 to TRBJ2-2; 10 nucleotides match TRBD1. The CDR3 runs 15 residues. Germline V CDR1 and CDR2: SGHRS, YFSETQ. J gave up 4 bases and V 7 bases, and 7 bases lay outside the gene matches. CDR3 bases: TGCGCCAGCGGCAGGGGACAGGGGCCCACCGGGGAGCTGTTTTTT. Translation gives CASGRGQGPTGELFF.

This clonotype occurred many times. This chain joins TRBV18 and TRBJ2-3; a weak D match, TRBD1 (5 bases). The CDR3 extends over 14 amino acids. Trimming pared 1 base from V and 3 bases from J, leaving 8 bases between. In germline, CDR1 is KGHSH, CDR2 LQKENI. This chain's CDR3 is CASSPLQGTDTQYF. The CDR3 DNA sequence: TGTGCCAGCTCACCACTGCAGGGAACAGATACGCAGTATTTT.

This chain links TRBV30 with TRBJ2-7; TRBD1 matches 11 bases. The CDR3 consists of 13 residues. Germline V gene sequence: CDR1 GTSNPN, CDR2 SVGIG (reference sequence). Unmatched junction bases numbered 5, after V lost 1 base and J lost 9 bases. The chain's CDR3 is CAWSGTGGIGQYF. The CDR3 bases are TGTGCCTGGAGTGGGACAGGGGGCATCGGGCAGTACTTC.

This clonotype was picked up a small number of times. This may be a read error, as it is one base from a much larger clone. The chain employs TRBV7-2 and TRBJ2-1, with unresolved D. This CDR3 comprises 11 residues. CDR1 is SGHTA and CDR2 is FQGNSA in the germline V gene. V lost 5 bases to trimming and J lost 8 bases, with 7 bases between them. The CDR3 loop reads CASSRIYEQFF. As DNA, the CDR3 is TGTGCCAGCAGCCGTATCTATGAGCAGTTCTTC.

This chain uses TRBV3-1 with TRBJ1-1; 7 bases fit TRBD1. CDR1 and CDR2 from the germline V gene are LGHDT and YNNKEL (reference sequence). The V and J ends lost 1 base and 11 bases, in that order; junction bases with no gene match: 4. CDR3 length: 12 amino acids. The CDR3: CASSQVQGGAFF. CDR3 sequence (DNA): TGTGCCAGCAGCCAAGTTCAGGGGGGCGCTTTCTTT.

Ten or more counts support this clonotype. This chain joins TRBV12-3 or TRBV12-4 and TRBJ2-5; possible D gene TRBD2, 6 bases. The CDR3 totals 13 residues. The V end lost 6 bases, the J end lost 3 bases, and 11 bases lay between the germline ends. As DNA, the CDR3 is TGTGCCAGCAGGATGGGACTTGAAGAGACCCAGTACTTC. Its translation is CASRMGLEETQYF.

This clonotype was counted many times. V usage is TRBV20-1 and J usage is TRBJ2-3, with D perhaps TRBD1 (5 bases). V was trimmed by 0 bases and J by 2 bases, leaving 9 bases between them. CDR3 length: 14 amino acids. Germline V CDR1 and CDR2: DFQATT, SNEGSKA (reference sequence). The CDR3 nucleotides are TGCAGTGCTAGAGATCCAGGGCCCACAGATACGCAGTATTTT. Translation: CSARDPGPTDTQYF.

The table lists this clonotype with many counts. The rearrangement uses TRBV29-1 and TRBJ2-3, with TRBD2 matching over 8 bases. The length of the CDR3 is 15 residues. Germline V gene lookup returns CDR1 SQVTM and CDR2 ANQGSEA. Trimming took 7 bases from V and 2 from J; bases not matched to a gene: 11. Here the CDR3 reads CSASGKAGVTDTQYF. CDR3 in DNA: TGCAGCGCGTCAGGTAAAGCGGGAGTCACAGATACGCAGTATTTT.

This clonotype was picked up many times. V is TRBV9 and J is TRBJ2-1; the match to TRBD2 covers 10 bases. Germline V gene lookup returns CDR1 SGDLS and CDR2 YYNGEE. This CDR3 has 15 amino acids. V shed 3 bases and J 7 bases; nucleotides not matched to a gene: 7. The CDR3 is CASSGQLAGMNEQFF. The CDR3, as DNA: TGTGCCAGCAGCGGGCAACTAGCGGGAATGAATGAGCAGTTCTTC.

This clonotype has ten or more counts. The chain employs TRBV7-7 and TRBJ2-1; 16 bases agree with TRBD2. The J segment lost 9 bases and the V segment lost 5 bases, leaving 7 bases of the junction unmatched. Germline lookup yields CDR1 SSHAT and CDR2 FNYEAQ (reference sequence). The CDR3 spans 16 residues. This CDR3 reads CASSPQGLAGGPEQFF. The CDR3 nucleotides are TGTGCCAGCAGCCCCCAGGGACTAGCGGGAGGGCCTGAGCAGTTCTTC.

The chain uses TRBV4-2 and TRBJ2-3; 8 nucleotides line up with TRBD2. Germline CDR1 and CDR2: LGHNA and YNFKEQ. The CDR3 has 16 amino acids. V shed 4 bases and J 0 bases; nucleotides not matched to a gene: 6. CDR3 coding DNA: TGTGCCAGCAGCCGAATAGCGGGATCTAGCACAGATACGCAGTATTTT. It specifies CASSRIAGSSTDTQYF.

As for this clonotype: One base away lies a much larger clone, so this may be a sequencing read error. This chain links TRBV29-1 with TRBJ1-5; 7 nucleotides match TRBD1. The CDR3 covers 12 residues. Germline values: CDR1 SQVTM, CDR2 ANQGSEA. The CDR3 sequence: CSVRDSNQTQHF. DNA for the CDR3: TGCAGCGTTCGGGACAGCAATCAGACCCAGCATTTT.

V and J are TRBV6-2 or TRBV6-3 and TRBJ2-1; TRBD1 is a possible D gene (6 bases). Germline V gives CDR1 MNHEY, CDR2 SVGEGT. This CDR3 region has 16 residues. Trimming took off 2 bases at V and 8 bases at J, with 19 bases between the two ends. The CDR3 loop is CASSYASGTPSYEQFF. CDR3 coding DNA: TGTGCCAGCAGTTACGCCTCCGGGACACCCTCCTATGAGCAGTTCTTC.

This clonotype was observed a few times. V and J are TRBV29-1 and TRBJ2-1; D not certain. Germline loops: CDR1 SQVTM, CDR2 ANQGSEA. With 4 bases removed from V and 5 bases from J, the gap between germline ends came to 9 bases. The CDR3 contains 12 residues. DNA for the CDR3: TGCAGCGTTGGAAGAACCGACAATGAGCAGTTCTTC. Encoded protein: CSVGRTDNEQFF.

In its sample, this clonotype was seen many times. The J gene is TRBJ1-6, the V gene TRBV7-8; D is uncertain. V was trimmed by 1 base and J by 10 bases, leaving 8 bases between them. The CDR3 consists of 13 residues. From germline, CDR1 is SGHVS and CDR2 FQNEAQ. The CDR3 region has the DNA TGTGCCAGCAGCTTAGTGCCGGGATCACCCCTCCACTTT. As protein: CASSLVPGSPLHF.

This clonotype was observed many times. V and J are TRBV5-6 and TRBJ2-5, with TRBD1 identical over 10 bases. The CDR3 contains 15 residues. V dropped 0 bases and J dropped 2; count of bases not matched to a gene: 1. Per the germline V gene, CDR1 is SGHDT and CDR2 is YYEEEE. CDR3 DNA sequence: TGTGCCAGCAGCTTGGGGGGACAGGGGCAAGAGACCCAGTACTTC. Residues: CASSLGGQGQETQYF.

This clonotype was observed at least ten times. CDR3 amino acids: CSADFFPKYNEQFF. CDR3 DNA sequence: TGCAGTGCAGATTTTTTTCCTAAGTACAATGAGCAGTTCTTC. V and J are TRBV20-1 and TRBJ2-1; no clear D. Germline V gene lookup returns CDR1 DFQATT and CDR2 SNEGSKA (reference sequence). There are 14 residues in the CDR3. V lost 6 bases and J lost 4, with 16 bases in between.

This clonotype was seen many times. The chain is built from TRBV10-2 and TRBJ2-2; 7 bases are a match to TRBD2. Germline loops: CDR1 WSHSY, CDR2 SAAADI. The V gene end was trimmed by 2 bases and the J gene end by 5 bases; junction bases not matched to a gene: 8. The CDR3 covers 16 residues. The DNA for the CDR3 is TGCGCCAGCAGTGAGGGTGGCGGGAGATTAACCGGGGAGCTGTTTTTT. Its protein product is CASSEGGGRLTGELFF.

The chain is built from TRBV5-1 and TRBJ2-1; D unresolved. Germline V gives CDR1 SGHRS, CDR2 YFSETQ. This CDR3 comprises 15 residues. V lost 0 bases, J lost 0 bases, and 7 bases lay in between. For the CDR3, the DNA is TGCGCCAGCAGCTTGGATGCAAGCTCCTACAATGAGCAGTTCTTC. Translation: CASSLDASSYNEQFF. Using reference TRBV5-1 and TRBJ2-1 for the parts outside the CDR3, the full variable domain is KAGVTQTPRYLIKTRGQQVTLSCSPISGHRSVSWYQQTPGQGLQFLFEYFSETQRNKGNFPGRFSGRQFSNSRSEMNVSTLELGDSALYLCASSLDASSYNEQFFGPGTRLTVL.

At least ten counts were recorded for this clonotype. This rearrangement joins TRBV20-1 to TRBJ2-1, with 7 positions matching TRBD2. V was clipped by 3 bases and J by 8 bases; unmatched bases: 10. This CDR3 has 14 residues. The germline gives CDR1 DFQATT, CDR2 SNEGSKA (reference sequence). CDR3 nucleotides: TGCAGTGCTAGTAGGCGGGAGAGGGCAGATGAGCAGTTCTTC. Its protein is CSASRRERADEQFF.

The table lists this clonotype with many counts. The rearrangement uses TRBV3-1 and TRBJ2-3; possibly TRBD1 or TRBD2 for D (5 bases each). Trimming took off 5 bases at V and 6 bases at J, with 21 bases between the two ends. The CDR3 extends over 16 amino acids. The germline V gene has CDR1 LGHDT and CDR2 YNNKEL (reference sequence). CDR3 bases: TGTGCCAGCAGCGGTTACCCGGGACCTACATCGGATACGCAGTATTTT. Its translation is CASSGYPGPTSDTQYF.

The chain joins TRBV29-1 to TRBJ2-5, with D perhaps matching TRBD1 or TRBD2 (6 bases each). The V gene's germline CDR1 is SQVTM and CDR2 ANQGSEA. Trimming took 8 bases from V and 4 from J, leaving 17 bases between them. The CDR3 length is 13 residues. The CDR3 reads CSTSRGRTETQYF. In DNA, the CDR3 is TGCAGCACCTCTAGGGGGAGGACAGAGACCCAGTACTTC.

This clonotype occurred a few times. The chain employs TRBV6-1 and TRBJ1-1; D gene uncertain. Looked up from germline, CDR1 is MNHNS and CDR2 is SASEGT. The CDR3 runs to 13 residues. Trimming removed 2 bases at V and 11 bases at J, with 15 bases between. The CDR3 here is CASSESERAGAFF. CDR3 nucleotides: TGTGCCAGCAGTGAATCGGAGAGGGCCGGGGCTTTCTTT.

This clonotype occurred many times. The chain combines TRBV2 with TRBJ1-1, with D uncertain. Germline V gene lookup returns CDR1 SNHLY and CDR2 FYNNEI. This CDR3 is 13 amino acids long. Trimming stripped 8 bases from V and 5 bases from J, with 15 bases between. CDR3 sequence reads: CASYLGVRTEAFF. Here the CDR3 DNA reads TGTGCCAGCTATCTTGGGGTAAGGACTGAAGCTTTCTTT.